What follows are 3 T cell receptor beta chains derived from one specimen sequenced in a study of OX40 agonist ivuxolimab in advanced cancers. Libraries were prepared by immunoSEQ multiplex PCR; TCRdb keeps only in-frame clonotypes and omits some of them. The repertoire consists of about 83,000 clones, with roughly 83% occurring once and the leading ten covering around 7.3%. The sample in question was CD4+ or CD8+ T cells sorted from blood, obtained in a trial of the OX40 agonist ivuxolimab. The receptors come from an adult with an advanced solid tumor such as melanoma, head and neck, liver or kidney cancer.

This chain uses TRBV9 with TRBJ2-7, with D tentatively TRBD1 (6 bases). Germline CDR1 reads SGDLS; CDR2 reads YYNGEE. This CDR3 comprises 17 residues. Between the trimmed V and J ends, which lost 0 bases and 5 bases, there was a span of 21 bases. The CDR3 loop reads CASSVGLQGGEWDEQYF. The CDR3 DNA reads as TGTGCCAGCAGCGTAGGTTTACAGGGTGGTGAGTGGGACGAGCAGTACTTC. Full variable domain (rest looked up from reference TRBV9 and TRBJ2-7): DSGVTQTPKHLITATGQRVTLRCSPRSGDLSVYWYQQSLDQGLQFLIQYYNGEERAKGNILERFSAQQFPDLHSELNLSSLELGDSALYFCASSVGLQGGEWDEQYFGPGTRLTVT.

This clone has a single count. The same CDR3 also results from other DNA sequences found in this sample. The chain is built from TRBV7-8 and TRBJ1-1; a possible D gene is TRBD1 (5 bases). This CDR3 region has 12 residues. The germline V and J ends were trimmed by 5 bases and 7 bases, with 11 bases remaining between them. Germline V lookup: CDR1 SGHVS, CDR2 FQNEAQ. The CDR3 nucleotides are TGTGCCAGCAGCCTAGGGAGGGGTGAAGCTTTCTTT. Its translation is CASSLGRGEAFF.

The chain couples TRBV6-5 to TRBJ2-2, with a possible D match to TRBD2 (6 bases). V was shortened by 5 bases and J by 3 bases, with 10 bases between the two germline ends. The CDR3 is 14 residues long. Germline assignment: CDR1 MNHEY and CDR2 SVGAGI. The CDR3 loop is CASSRREDTGELFF. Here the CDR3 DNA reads TGTGCCAGCAGTAGGAGGGAGGACACCGGGGAGCTGTTTTTT.